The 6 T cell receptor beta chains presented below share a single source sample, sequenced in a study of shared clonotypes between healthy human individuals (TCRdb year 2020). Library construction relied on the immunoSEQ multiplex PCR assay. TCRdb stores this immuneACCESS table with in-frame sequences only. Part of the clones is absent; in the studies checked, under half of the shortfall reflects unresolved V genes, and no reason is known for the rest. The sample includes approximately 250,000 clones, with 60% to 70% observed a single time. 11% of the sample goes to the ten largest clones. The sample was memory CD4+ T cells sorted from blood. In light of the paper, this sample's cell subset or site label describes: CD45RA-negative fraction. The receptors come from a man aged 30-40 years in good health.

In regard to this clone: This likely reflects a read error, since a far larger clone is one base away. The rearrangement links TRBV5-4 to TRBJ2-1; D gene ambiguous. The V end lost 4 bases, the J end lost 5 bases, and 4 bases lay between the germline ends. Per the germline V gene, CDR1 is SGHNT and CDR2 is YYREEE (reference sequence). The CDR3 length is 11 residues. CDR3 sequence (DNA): TGTGCCAGCAGCCTAAACAATGAGCAGTTCTTC. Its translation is CASSLNNEQFF. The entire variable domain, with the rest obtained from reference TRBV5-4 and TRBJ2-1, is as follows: ETGVTQSPTHLIKTRGQQVTLRCSSQSGHNTVSWYQQALGQGPQFIFQYYREEENGRGNFPPRFSGLQFPNYSSELNVNALELDDSALYLCASSLNNEQFFGPGTRLTVL.

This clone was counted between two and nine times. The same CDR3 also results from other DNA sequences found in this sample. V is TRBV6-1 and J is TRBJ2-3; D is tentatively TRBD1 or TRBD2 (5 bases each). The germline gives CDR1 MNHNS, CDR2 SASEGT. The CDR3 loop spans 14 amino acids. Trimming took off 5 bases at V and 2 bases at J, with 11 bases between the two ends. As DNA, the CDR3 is TGTGCCAGCAGTCCGGGACCAAACACAGATACGCAGTATTTT. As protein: CASSPGPNTDTQYF.

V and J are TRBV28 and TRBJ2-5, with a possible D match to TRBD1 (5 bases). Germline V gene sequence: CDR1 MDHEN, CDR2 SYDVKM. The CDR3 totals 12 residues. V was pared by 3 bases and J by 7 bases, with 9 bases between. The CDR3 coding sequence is TGTGCCAGCAGTTTCAGGGTAGGGACCCAGTACTTC. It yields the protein CASSFRVGTQYF.

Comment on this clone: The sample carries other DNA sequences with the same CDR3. This CDR3 is CASSFGVGNQPQHF. CDR3 sequence (DNA): TGTGCCAGCAGTTTTGGGGTGGGCAATCAGCCCCAGCATTTT. The chain carries TRBV27 and TRBJ1-5; D is unresolved. The germline gives CDR1 MNHEY, CDR2 SMNVEV (reference sequence). The CDR3 totals 14 residues. V lost 3 bases, J lost 2 bases, and 8 bases lay in between.

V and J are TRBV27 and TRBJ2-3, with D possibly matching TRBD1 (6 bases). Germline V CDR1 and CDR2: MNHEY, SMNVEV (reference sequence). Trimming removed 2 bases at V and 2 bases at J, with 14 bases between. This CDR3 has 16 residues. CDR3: CASSLGQGSITDTQYF. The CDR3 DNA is TGTGCCAGCAGTTTAGGGCAGGGGAGTATCACAGATACGCAGTATTTT.

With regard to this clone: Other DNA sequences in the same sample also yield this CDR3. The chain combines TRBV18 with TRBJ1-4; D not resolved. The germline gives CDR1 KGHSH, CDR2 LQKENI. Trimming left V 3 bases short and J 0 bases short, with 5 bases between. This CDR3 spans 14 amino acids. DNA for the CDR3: TGTGCCAGCTCACCTACAGCAACTAATGAAAAACTGTTTTTT. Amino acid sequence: CASSPTATNEKLFF.